The 14 T cell receptor beta chains given below trace back to one sample, sequenced in a study of vaccination and CD4 T cells after COVID-19. As to treatment: 10-day PBMC culture with coronavirus spike peptide pools or control peptides (ViraFEST assay). CD4+ T cells that had been cultured provided DNA sequenced with the Oncomine TCR Beta short-read assay. TCRdb independently ran MiXCR on the PCR reads; one entry per CDR3 protein. This table has fewer than 25,000 distinct CDR3 sequences, about 40% appearing once. These receptors' antigens are unknown. The sequencing sample was made of CD4+ T cells from blood, cultured in vitro. Receptor source: a human donor who had recovered from COVID-19.

This clonotype has just a few counts. The J gene is TRBJ2-2, the V gene TRBV20-1, with 15 bases lining up with TRBD2. This CDR3 is 16 amino acids long. V gave up 7 bases and J gave up 1 base; unmatched junction bases: 4. The V gene's germline CDR1 is DFQATT and CDR2 SNEGSKA (reference sequence). The CDR3 protein is CSVPGLAGGNTGELFF. The DNA of the CDR3 is TGCAGTGTACCGGGACTAGCGGGAGGGAACACCGGGGAGCTGTTTTTT.

This chain connects TRBV28 to TRBJ1-2; tentatively, D is TRBD1 (6 bases). Trimming stripped 7 bases from V and 4 bases from J, with 22 bases between. The CDR3 has 16 residues. Looked up from germline, CDR1 is MDHEN and CDR2 is SYDVKM. This CDR3 is CASTPGGALLTYGYTF. CDR3 nucleotides: TGTGCCAGCACCCCGGGGGGGGCGCTTCTGACCTATGGCTACACCTTC.

This sequence joins TRBV20-1 and TRBJ2-1, with D possibly being TRBD2 (5 bases). Between the trimmed V and J ends, which lost 8 bases and 6 bases, there was a span of 14 bases. Germline V CDR1 and CDR2: DFQATT, SNEGSKA (reference sequence). CDR3 length equals 12 residues. CDR3 sequence (DNA): TGCAGTCCCGACCCTCGGGGCAATGAGCAGTTCTTC. It encodes CSPDPRGNEQFF.

The J gene is TRBJ1-2, the V gene TRBV24-1, with D uncertain. The CDR3 consists of 14 residues. Germline CDR1 reads KGHDR; CDR2 reads SFDVKD. V was trimmed by 4 bases and J by 4 bases, leaving 12 bases between them. As DNA, the CDR3 is TGTGCCACCAGTGACAGGCAGGAGGGCTATGGCTACACCTTC. Residues: CATSDRQEGYGYTF.

The count of this clonotype is one. The rearrangement joins TRBV7-9 to TRBJ2-3; TRBD1 matches 7 bases. The CDR3 length is 15 residues. Germline V gives CDR1 SEHNR, CDR2 FQNEAQ (reference sequence). With V trimmed by 3 bases and J by 3 bases, 6 bases remained unmatched. The CDR3 nucleotides read TGTGCCAGCAGCTTTAGCCCGGGACAGACAGATACGCAGTATTTT. Protein product: CASSFSPGQTDTQYF. Drawing the rest from reference TRBV7-9 and TRBJ2-3, the complete variable domain is DTGVSQNPRHKITKRGQNVTFRCDPISEHNRLYWYRQTLGQGPEFLTYFQNEAQLEKSRLLSDRFSAERPKGSFSTLEIQRTEQGDSAMYLCASSFSPGQTDTQYFGPGTRLTVL.

The chain links TRBV20-1 to TRBJ1-5; TRBD1 matches 7 bases. CDR1 is DFQATT, CDR2 SNEGSKA, per germline (reference sequence). CDR3 size: 18 residues. Trimming at V came to 1 base and at J to 0 bases, leaving 12 bases not matched to a gene. The CDR3: CSARVQDRVGISNQPQHF. DNA for the CDR3: TGCAGTGCTAGAGTCCAAGACAGGGTGGGCATTAGCAATCAGCCCCAGCATTTT.

Notes on this clonotype: A much larger clone sits a single nucleotide away, making a read error possible. Lacking the conserved final phenylalanine or tryptophan, this CDR3 likely reflects a read error. V is TRBV5-1 and J is TRBJ1-1; D remains ambiguous. With 1 base removed from V and 10 bases from J, the gap between germline ends came to 14 bases. The CDR3 runs to 13 residues. From germline, CDR1 is SGHRS and CDR2 YFSETQ. This chain's CDR3 is CASSLSGRFIAFL. In DNA form, the CDR3 reads TGCGCCAGCAGCTTGAGTGGACGATTTATAGCTTTCCTT.

The chain links TRBV7-3 to TRBJ2-1, with unresolved D. The germline V gene has CDR1 SGHTA and CDR2 FQGTGA. Trimming left V 2 bases short and J 1 base short, with 9 bases between. This CDR3 has 15 residues. The CDR3 loop reads CASSLSASSYNEQFF. The CDR3 DNA follows: TGTGCCAGCAGCTTATCAGCGAGTTCCTACAATGAGCAGTTCTTC.

The chain joins TRBV12-3 or TRBV12-4 to TRBJ2-1; D possibly corresponds to TRBD1 (6 bases). The CDR3 length is 14 residues. V lost 5 bases and J lost 4, with 12 bases in between. The CDR3 region has the DNA TGTGCCAGCAGTATGTCGGGGACATACAATGAGCAGTTCTTC. Amino acid sequence: CASSMSGTYNEQFF.

V usage is TRBV7-9 and J usage is TRBJ1-3; D ambiguous. Looked up from germline, CDR1 is SEHNR and CDR2 is FQNEAQ (reference sequence). Deletions cut 6 bases from V and 1 base from J, with 7 bases between. The CDR3 has 13 residues. In DNA form, the CDR3 reads TGTGCCAGCAGTAGGTCGTCTGGAAACACCATATATTTT. The encoded protein is CASSRSSGNTIYF.

This clonotype turned up a few times. This chain links TRBV20-1 with TRBJ1-3; 11 bases agree with TRBD1. J was trimmed by 3 bases and V by 0 bases; bases with no gene match: 4. From germline, CDR1 is DFQATT and CDR2 SNEGSKA (reference sequence). CDR3 length: 16 residues. CDR3 sequence reads: CSARDSDRGLGNTIYF. The DNA of the CDR3 is TGCAGTGCTAGAGATTCGGACAGGGGGCTTGGAAACACCATATATTTT.

The V and J genes are TRBV7-2 and TRBJ1-2, with D tentatively TRBD1 (6 bases). The CDR3 runs 13 residues. From germline, CDR1 is SGHTA and CDR2 FQGNSA. Trimming took off 7 bases at V and 6 bases at J, with 15 bases between the two ends. This CDR3 is CASTLTGIHGYTF. CDR3 bases: TGTGCCAGCACCCTGACAGGAATACATGGCTACACCTTC. The entire variable domain, with the rest obtained from reference TRBV7-2 and TRBJ1-2, is as follows: GAGVSQSPSNKVTEKGKDVELRCDPISGHTALYWYRQSLGQGLEFLIYFQGNSAPDKSGLPSDRFSAERTGGSVSTLTIQRTQQEDSAVYLCASTLTGIHGYTFGSGTRLTVV.

A few counts support this clonotype. The V gene is TRBV2, the J gene TRBJ1-5; 7 positions match TRBD1. The germline V gene encodes CDR1 SNHLY and CDR2 FYNNEI. The CDR3 covers 14 residues. With 5 bases clipped from V and 3 bases from J, the junction kept 4 bases outside the gene matches. In nucleotides, the CDR3 is TGTGCCAGCAGTCCAGGGACAGTCAATCAGCCCCAGCATTTT. Translation gives CASSPGTVNQPQHF.

The chain links TRBV4-1 to TRBJ2-7; TRBD1 matches at 10 bases. V was pared by 1 base and J by 5 bases, with 8 bases of the junction left unmatched. The CDR3 is 16 amino acids. Looked up from germline, CDR1 is MGHRA and CDR2 is YSYEKL. Here the CDR3 DNA reads TGCGCCAGCAGCCAAGCCCGCGGGGACAGGGGTAACGAGCAGTACTTC. Translated: CASSQARGDRGNEQYF.